What follows are 23 T cell receptor beta chains derived from one specimen sequenced in a study of T-cell memory formation after mild COVID-19. TCRdb reprocessed the 5' RACE reads via MiXCR and lists one record per CDR3 protein. The sample contains about 160,000 distinct CDR3 sequences, 30% to 35% of which appear only once. Sequenced input: PBMCs or a T cell subset sorted from them (not recorded which). These TCRs come from an adult woman who had mild COVID-19 (a few samples of this study predate the infection). Cell type and time point are not known.

V gene TRBV19 combines with J gene TRBJ1-1; 10 bases are shared with TRBD1. CDR3 size: 14 residues. With V trimmed by 9 bases and J by 6 bases, 10 bases remained unmatched. Germline loops: CDR1 LNHDA, CDR2 SQIVND (reference sequence). CDR3 region: CASARGQGTAEAFF. The CDR3 region has the DNA TGTGCCAGCGCACGGGGACAGGGGACCGCTGAAGCTTTCTTT.

This clonotype was counted a few times. The rearrangement links TRBV14 to TRBJ2-7, with D possibly being TRBD1 (7 bases). In germline, CDR1 is SGHDN, CDR2 FVKESK. The CDR3 spans 14 residues. Trimming stripped 1 base from V and 3 bases from J, with 10 bases between. In DNA form, the CDR3 reads TGTGCCAGCAGCCAAGGACAGGGAGGCTACGAGCAGTACTTC. It yields the protein CASSQGQGGYEQYF.

V usage is TRBV6-2 or TRBV6-3 and J usage is TRBJ2-7, with 7 nucleotides matching TRBD1. Germline-derived CDR1 and CDR2 are MNHEY and SVGEGT. The CDR3 consists of 13 residues. V lost 7 bases, J lost 2 bases, and 5 bases stayed unmatched. The CDR3 coding sequence is TGTGCCAGCACAGGGGGATACACCTACGAGCAGTACTTC. Encoded protein: CASTGGYTYEQYF.

This clonotype has a handful of counts. This sequence joins TRBV12-3 or TRBV12-4 and TRBJ2-7, with D possibly TRBD1 on 6 matching bases. This CDR3 contains 14 residues. Trimming removed 6 bases from V and 0 bases from J, with 12 bases in between. CDR3 loop: CASRAQGSSYEQYF. The DNA of the CDR3 is TGTGCCAGCAGGGCACAGGGAAGCTCCTACGAGCAGTACTTC.

The CDR3 nucleotides read TGTGCCAGCAGCTCTACTAGGGGGCGTTTTGGCTACACCTTC. Translation: CASSSTRGRFGYTF. The chain joins TRBV11-2 to TRBJ1-2, with TRBD1 identical over 7 bases. Germline values: CDR1 SGHAT, CDR2 FQNNGV. The CDR3 has 14 residues. Trimming at V came to 4 bases and at J to 7 bases, leaving 9 bases not matched to a gene.

The rearrangement joins TRBV5-1 to TRBJ1-1, with TRBD1 identical over 8 bases. This CDR3 comprises 17 residues. Germline-derived CDR1 and CDR2 are SGHRS and YFSETQ. J lost 2 bases, V lost 0 bases, and 9 bases had no gene match. This CDR3 is CASSLDGSGQGNTEAFF. For the CDR3, the DNA is TGCGCCAGCAGCTTGGACGGGTCTGGACAGGGCAACACTGAAGCTTTCTTT.

This clonotype was found once. The chain combines TRBV6-5 with TRBJ2-5; D is perhaps TRBD2 (5 bases). Between the trimmed V and J ends, which lost 7 bases and 1 base, there was a span of 10 bases. The CDR3 length is 13 residues. Germline V CDR1 and CDR2: MNHEY, SVGAGI. DNA for the CDR3: TGTGCCAGCACCCGGACTCCCCAAGAGACCCAGTACTTC. It specifies CASTRTPQETQYF.

This clonotype came up a few times. This sequence joins TRBV20-1 and TRBJ2-3; TRBD2 matches at 8 bases. The CDR3 runs to 14 residues. The junction had 6 bases not matched to a gene; V was cut back by 6 bases and J by 1 base. CDR1 DFQATT and CDR2 SNEGSKA come from the germline V gene (reference sequence). The CDR3 bases are TGCAGTGCAGAAAGGCGGGGGGGCACAGATACGCAGTATTTT. It translates to CSAERRGGTDTQYF.

This clonotype showed up just a few times. V is TRBV10-3 and J is TRBJ1-3, with D possibly matching TRBD1 (5 bases). This CDR3 region has 14 residues. V was shortened by 8 bases and J by 1 base, with 12 bases between the two germline ends. Germline loops: CDR1 ENHRY, CDR2 SYGVKD. DNA of the CDR3: TGTGCCATCGGAGAGGGGTATTCTGGAAACACCATATATTTT. Protein product: CAIGEGYSGNTIYF.

The rearrangement joins TRBV4-3 to TRBJ2-1, with D possibly being TRBD1 (5 bases). V gave up 0 bases and J gave up 14 bases, with 11 bases separating them. The CDR3 has 12 residues. Germline values: CDR1 LGHNA, CDR2 YSLEER. CDR3 sequence: CASSQDPGPEFF. The CDR3 DNA reads TGCGCCAGCAGCCAAGACCCAGGGCCGGAGTTCTTC.

This chain joins TRBV27 and TRBJ1-5, with 7 bases lining up with TRBD1. The V and J ends lost 6 bases and 4 bases, in that order; junction bases with no gene match: 6. This CDR3 is 14 amino acids long. Germline V gene data show CDR1 as MNHEY and CDR2 as SMNVEV (reference sequence). The CDR3 DNA reads as TGTGCCAGCAGCATACAGGGGTTAAATCAGCCCCAGCATTTT. This sequence encodes CASSIQGLNQPQHF.

The rearrangement joins TRBV18 to TRBJ2-3, with D unresolved. Between the trimmed V and J ends, which lost 3 bases and 4 bases, there was a span of 11 bases. Germline V gene sequence: CDR1 KGHSH, CDR2 LQKENI. The CDR3 length is 14 residues. The CDR3 region is CASSPIAEPDTQYF. CDR3 bases: TGTGCCAGCTCACCTATCGCCGAGCCAGATACGCAGTATTTT.

V is TRBV25-1 and J is TRBJ2-2; D is uncertain. There are 15 residues in the CDR3. V gave up 4 bases and J gave up 4 bases, with 13 bases separating them. Germline V gives CDR1 MGHDK, CDR2 SYGVNS. CDR3 in DNA: TGTGCCAGCAGTGTTGGTAGGAAGGGCACCGGGGAGCTGTTTTTT. Its translation is CASSVGRKGTGELFF. Full variable domain (outside the CDR3, taken from reference TRBV25-1 and TRBJ2-2): EADIYQTPRYLVIGTGKKITLECSQTMGHDKMYWYQQDPGMELHLIHYSYGVNSTEKGDLSSESTVSRIRTEHFPLTLESARPSHTSQYLCASSVGRKGTGELFFGEGSRLTVL.

The rearrangement links TRBV6-5 to TRBJ2-1; TRBD2 is a possible D gene (5 bases). This CDR3 is 12 amino acids long. Germline V gene lookup returns CDR1 MNHEY and CDR2 SVGAGI. The germline V and J ends were trimmed by 5 bases and 12 bases, with 14 bases remaining between them. The CDR3 DNA reads TGTGCCAGCAGTAGCACACGGGGTACGCAGTTCTTC. Its translation: CASSSTRGTQFF.

The table lists this clonotype with a few counts. This chain links TRBV9 with TRBJ2-1, with TRBD2 matching 7 bases. This CDR3 region has 14 residues. Germline V lookup: CDR1 SGDLS, CDR2 YYNGEE. V shed 3 bases and J 3 bases; nucleotides not matched to a gene: 3. The CDR3 DNA reads TGTGCCAGCAGCGATCGGGACTACTACAATGAGCAGTTCTTC. Protein sequence: CASSDRDYYNEQFF.

This clonotype occurred a few times. The V gene is TRBV7-2, the J gene TRBJ2-5; possible D gene TRBD1, 6 bases. Germline lookup yields CDR1 SGHTA and CDR2 FQGNSA. V dropped 0 bases and J dropped 6 bases, with 14 bases sitting between them. CDR3 length: 15 amino acids. CDR3 sequence: CASSLAGQGSKTQYF. DNA of the CDR3: TGTGCCAGCAGCTTAGCGGGGCAGGGGTCGAAGACCCAGTACTTC.

The chain couples TRBV2 to TRBJ1-3; D is perhaps TRBD1 (5 bases). The germline V and J ends were trimmed by 5 bases and 0 bases, with 11 bases remaining between them. This CDR3 contains 15 residues. The V gene's germline CDR1 is SNHLY and CDR2 FYNNEI. The CDR3 here is CASSQGHLSGNTIYF. The CDR3 nucleotides read TGTGCCAGCAGTCAAGGACACCTCTCTGGAAACACCATATATTTT.

The V gene is TRBV7-8, the J gene TRBJ1-1; 7 nucleotides match TRBD1. The trim removed 6 bases at V and 7 bases at J, leaving 20 bases unmatched. Germline-derived CDR1 and CDR2 are SGHVS and FQNEAQ. This CDR3 is built from 17 residues. In DNA form, the CDR3 reads TGTGCCAGCAGACCCGGCGGGGAGGGGGCCTCGATGGGTGAAGCTTTCTTT. The encoded protein is CASRPGGEGASMGEAFF.

V usage is TRBV20-1 and J usage is TRBJ2-1; 9 bases line up with TRBD2. This CDR3 contains 14 residues. The J segment lost 5 bases and the V segment lost 6 bases, leaving 8 bases of the junction unmatched. Germline CDR1 reads DFQATT; CDR2 reads SNEGSKA (reference sequence). Written as DNA, the CDR3 is TGCAGTGCCAACGCGGGAGGGCCACACAATGAGCAGTTCTTC. Residues: CSANAGGPHNEQFF.

This clonotype was seen only once. This rearrangement joins TRBV18 to TRBJ2-7; the match to TRBD2 covers 15 bases. Germline V gene sequence: CDR1 KGHSH, CDR2 LQKENI. V dropped 3 bases and J dropped 5; count of bases not matched to a gene: 5. This CDR3 comprises 16 residues. The DNA for the CDR3 is TGTGCCAGCTCACCCGGACTAGCGGGAGGGCCTGACGAGCAGTACTTC. Its protein product is CASSPGLAGGPDEQYF.

The V and J genes are TRBV7-9 and TRBJ1-5; a possible D gene is TRBD1 (5 bases). This CDR3 has 17 amino acids. The germline V gene has CDR1 SEHNR and CDR2 FQNEAQ (reference sequence). The germline V and J ends were trimmed by 2 bases and 3 bases, with 17 bases remaining between them. Here the CDR3 reads CASSLTGLGRVNQPQHF. The CDR3 DNA reads as TGTGCCAGCAGCTTAACGGGACTGGGGCGGGTCAATCAGCCCCAGCATTTT.

This clonotype was found once. The J gene is TRBJ2-7, the V gene TRBV20-1; 7 bases agree with TRBD2. The ends lost 4 bases at V and 3 bases at J; junction bases unmatched: 9. The CDR3 is 14 amino acids. Germline V gene sequence: CDR1 DFQATT, CDR2 SNEGSKA (reference sequence). The CDR3 reads CSATGLDGNYEQYF. In DNA, the CDR3 is TGCAGTGCTACCGGACTAGACGGTAACTACGAGCAGTACTTC.

The chain is built from TRBV3-1 and TRBJ1-2, with D unresolved. V lost 2 bases, J lost 9 bases, and 16 bases lay in between. The CDR3 length is 14 residues. Germline CDR1 reads LGHDT; CDR2 reads YNNKEL (reference sequence). This chain's CDR3 is CASSQTQEIIRYTF. DNA for the CDR3: TGTGCCAGCAGCCAAACGCAGGAGATTATTCGCTACACCTTC.